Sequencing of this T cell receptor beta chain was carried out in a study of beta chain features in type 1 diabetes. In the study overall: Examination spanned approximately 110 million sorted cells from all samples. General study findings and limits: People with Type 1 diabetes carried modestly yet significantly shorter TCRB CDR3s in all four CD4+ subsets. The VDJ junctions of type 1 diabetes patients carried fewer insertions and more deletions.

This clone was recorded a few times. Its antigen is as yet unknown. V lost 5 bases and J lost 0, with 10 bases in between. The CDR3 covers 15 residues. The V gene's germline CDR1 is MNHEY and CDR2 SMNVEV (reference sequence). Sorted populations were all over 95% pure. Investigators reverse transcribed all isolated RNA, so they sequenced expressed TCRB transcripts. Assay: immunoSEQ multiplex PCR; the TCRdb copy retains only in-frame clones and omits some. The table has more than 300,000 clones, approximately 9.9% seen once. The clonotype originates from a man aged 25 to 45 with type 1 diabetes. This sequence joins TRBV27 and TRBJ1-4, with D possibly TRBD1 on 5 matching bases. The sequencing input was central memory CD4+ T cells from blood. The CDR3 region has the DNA TGTGCCAGCAGTCGGGGACTTGCAACTAATGAAAAACTGTTTTTT. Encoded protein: CASSRGLATNEKLFF.